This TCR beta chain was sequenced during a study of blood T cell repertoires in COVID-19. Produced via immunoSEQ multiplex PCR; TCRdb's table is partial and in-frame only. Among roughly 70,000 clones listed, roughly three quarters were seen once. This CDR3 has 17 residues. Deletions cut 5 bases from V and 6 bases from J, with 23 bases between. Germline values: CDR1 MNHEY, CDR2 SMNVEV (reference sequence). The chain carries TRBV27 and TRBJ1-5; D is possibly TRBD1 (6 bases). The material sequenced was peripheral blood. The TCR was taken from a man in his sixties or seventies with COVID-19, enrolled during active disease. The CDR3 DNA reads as TGTGCCAGCAGTCCCAACTTCTCAGGGGTGTACAGTCAGCCCCAGCATTTT. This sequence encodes CASSPNFSGVYSQPQHF.